This TCR beta chain was captured by sequencing in a study of OX40 agonist ivuxolimab in advanced cancers. Across the whole study: The dose-escalation cohort was about 87% male, with a mean age of about 56 years, ranging about 23 to 79. Of the participants, approximately 36% had some prior anti-PD-1, anti-PD-L1 or anti-CTLA-4 therapy, which was allowed.

Blood samples were obtained at baseline, cycle 4 day 1, and cycle 7 day 1. The V gene's germline CDR1 is SSHAT and CDR2 FNYEAQ (reference sequence). The CDR3 spans 15 residues. V was shortened by 1 base and J by 0 bases, with 7 bases between the two germline ends. Overall study results and limits: CD4+ and CD8+ blood T cells expanded clonally by week 6 at 0.1 to 3.0 mg/kg.

The table came from immunoSEQ multiplex PCR; TCRdb's copy has only in-frame clones and leaves some out. There are fewer than 70,000 clones in the sample; 70% to 85% occur only once, and roughly 6% lies in the top ten. Comments on this clone: Antigen: not known.

The genes are TRBV7-7 and TRBJ2-1; D ambiguous. This specimen was CD4+ or CD8+ T cells sorted from blood, taken in a trial of the OX40 agonist ivuxolimab. The clonotype comes from an adult with an advanced solid tumor such as melanoma, head and neck, liver or kidney cancer. CDR3 DNA: TGTGCCAGCAGCTTAGGCGCGAGCTCCTACAATGAGCAGTTCTTC. Amino acids: CASSLGASSYNEQFF.